This T cell receptor beta chain was observed in a study of cytomegalovirus exposure and HLA in healthy donors. Profiled with immunoSEQ multiplex PCR; TCRdb holds only in-frame clones, not every one. Of about 110,000 clones in the sample, about 92% were seen once. Of note for this clone: Its antigen is unidentified.

The germline CDR1 and CDR2 sequences are MNHEY and SVGAGI. V dropped 2 bases and J dropped 4; count of bases not matched to a gene: 4. The CDR3 totals 15 residues. Findings and limits, study-wide: One later analysis, an examination of the 100 to 150 validation repertoires, found that first-cohort TCR clusters tended to co-occur in them. Published work reported that the classifier diagnosed cytomegalovirus status with high specificity and sensitivity. Listed as cytomegalovirus-associated were over 150 TCR beta chains. Rare sequences made up most TCRs, while some public TCRs were found in many donors.

The chain couples TRBV6-5 to TRBJ2-3; 9 positions match TRBD2. The sequenced sample was PBMCs. This receptor was obtained from a woman under 30 in good health and CMV-seronegative. DNA for the CDR3: TGTGCCAGCAGTTACAGAGCGGGAGGTCCAGATACGCAGTATTTT. Encoded protein: CASSYRAGGPDTQYF.